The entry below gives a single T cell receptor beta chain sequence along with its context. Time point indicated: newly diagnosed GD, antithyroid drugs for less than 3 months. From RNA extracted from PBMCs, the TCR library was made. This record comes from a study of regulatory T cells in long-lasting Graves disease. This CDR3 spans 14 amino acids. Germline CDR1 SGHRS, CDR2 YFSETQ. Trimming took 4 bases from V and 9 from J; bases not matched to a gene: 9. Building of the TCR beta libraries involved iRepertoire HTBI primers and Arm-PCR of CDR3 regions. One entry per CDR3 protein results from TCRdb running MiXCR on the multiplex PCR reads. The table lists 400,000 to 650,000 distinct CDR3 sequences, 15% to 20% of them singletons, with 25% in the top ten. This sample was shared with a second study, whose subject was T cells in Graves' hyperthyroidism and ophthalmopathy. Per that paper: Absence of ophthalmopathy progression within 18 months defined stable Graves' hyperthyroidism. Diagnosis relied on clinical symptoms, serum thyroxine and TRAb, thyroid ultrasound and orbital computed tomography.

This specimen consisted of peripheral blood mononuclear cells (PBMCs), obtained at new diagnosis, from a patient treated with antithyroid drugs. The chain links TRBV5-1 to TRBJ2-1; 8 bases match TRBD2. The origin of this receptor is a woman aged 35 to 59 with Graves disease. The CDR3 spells CASSPVGGGREQFF. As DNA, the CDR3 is TGCGCCAGCAGCCCGGTAGGCGGGGGGCGTGAGCAGTTCTTC.